Presented here are 30 T cell receptor beta chains from one specimen sequenced in a study of T cell responses to AZD1222 COVID-19 vaccine. The assay was immunoSEQ multiplex PCR, and TCRdb's table has in-frame clones only and misses some. The sample includes some 280,000 clones, 94% of them seen just once. This material consisted of peripheral blood, taken 28 days after the second AZD1222 dose. The origin of the receptors is an adult who received the AZD1222 COVID-19 vaccine.

This rearrangement joins TRBV5-1 to TRBJ2-1, with TRBD2 matching over 11 bases. With V trimmed by 5 bases and J by 5 bases, 3 bases remained unmatched. This CDR3 region has 14 residues. The germline V gene encodes CDR1 SGHRS and CDR2 YFSETQ. The CDR3 protein is CASRVAGGNNEQFF. The CDR3 DNA follows: TGCGCCAGCAGGGTAGCGGGAGGGAACAATGAGCAGTTCTTC.

This chain uses TRBV6-1 with TRBJ1-5, with TRBD1 as a possible D gene (5 bases). The CDR3 has 16 residues. V gave up 4 bases and J gave up 2 bases, with 15 bases separating them. Looked up from germline, CDR1 is MNHNS and CDR2 is SASEGT. The CDR3: CASSGDPGRGNQPQHF. CDR3 coding DNA: TGTGCCAGCAGTGGAGACCCGGGACGGGGCAATCAGCCCCAGCATTTT.

The chain has TRBV4-3 and TRBJ2-5, with TRBD2 matching 7 bases. The V and J ends lost 0 bases and 5 bases, in that order; junction bases with no gene match: 6. Germline V gives CDR1 LGHNA, CDR2 YSLEER. CDR3 length equals 15 residues. CDR3 DNA sequence: TGCGCCAGCAGCCAAGATCGGGGGGTATGGGAGACCCAGTACTTC. It specifies CASSQDRGVWETQYF.

This chain connects TRBV6-2 or TRBV6-3 to TRBJ2-7; TRBD2 matches at 13 bases. The V gene's germline CDR1 is MNHEY and CDR2 SVGEGT. The CDR3 is made up of 14 amino acids. Germline trimming cut 5 bases from V and 9 bases from J; bases unmatched to any gene: 7. CDR3 sequence reads: CASSPWTSGSLQYF. As DNA, the CDR3 is TGTGCCAGCAGTCCATGGACTAGCGGGAGTTTGCAGTACTTC.

The chain employs TRBV4-3 and TRBJ2-1; 14 bases align to TRBD2. CDR1 is LGHNA and CDR2 is YSLEER in the germline V gene. This CDR3 region has 19 residues. Trimming took 4 bases from V and 6 from J; bases not matched to a gene: 14. The CDR3 sequence is CASSRRLAGGPTGVNEQFF. The DNA for the CDR3 is TGCGCCAGCAGCCGACGACTAGCGGGAGGGCCAACTGGGGTCAATGAGCAGTTCTTC.

The V and J genes are TRBV19 and TRBJ1-5; possible D gene TRBD1, 6 bases. The V end lost 7 bases, the J end lost 1 base, and 23 bases lay between the germline ends. Germline values: CDR1 LNHDA, CDR2 SQIVND (reference sequence). This CDR3 comprises 18 residues. The CDR3 reads CASTSRGGPLMSNQPQHF. The CDR3 nucleotides are TGTGCCAGTACTTCTCGGGGGGGCCCCTTGATGAGCAATCAGCCCCAGCATTTT.

The chain couples TRBV3-1 (or the pseudogene TRBV3-2) to TRBJ2-1; maybe TRBD2 (6 bases). Trimming removed 2 bases at V and 10 bases at J, with 18 bases between. Germline CDR1 and CDR2: LGHDT and YNNKEL (reference sequence). This CDR3 has 15 amino acids. CDR3: CASSQQTSKLTEQFF. CDR3 sequence (DNA): TGTGCCAGCAGCCAACAAACTAGCAAGCTAACGGAGCAGTTCTTC.

Many counts were recorded for this clone. This sequence joins TRBV5-1 and TRBJ1-1; D remains unclear. Germline-derived CDR1 and CDR2 are SGHRS and YFSETQ. This CDR3 has 11 amino acids. Trimming shortened V by 5 bases and J by 1 base, and 3 bases separated the two germline ends. The CDR3: CASRGNTEAFF. The CDR3 nucleotides read TGCGCCAGCAGGGGGAACACTGAAGCTTTCTTT.

This chain connects TRBV5-1 to TRBJ2-1; 7 bases match TRBD1. The length of the CDR3 is 14 residues. V was pared by 9 bases and J by 7 bases, with 13 bases of the junction left unmatched. CDR1 and CDR2 from the germline V gene are SGHRS and YFSETQ. Written as DNA, the CDR3 is TGCGCCACCAAAACCCAGGGGGAAAATAATGAGCAGTTCTTC. This encodes CATKTQGENNEQFF. The variable domain in full, completed from reference TRBV5-1 and TRBJ2-1, reads KAGVTQTPRYLIKTRGQQVTLSCSPISGHRSVSWYQQTPGQGLQFLFEYFSETQRNKGNFPGRFSGRQFSNSRSEMNVSTLELGDSALYLCATKTQGENNEQFFGPGTRLTVL.

V and J are TRBV30 and TRBJ1-5, with 9 bases aligning to TRBD1. The CDR3 is made up of 14 amino acids. The V and J ends lost 1 base and 8 bases, in that order; junction bases with no gene match: 6. Germline loops: CDR1 GTSNPN, CDR2 SVGIG (reference sequence). CDR3 residues: CAWSGGQGGEPQHF. The DNA for the CDR3 is TGTGCCTGGAGTGGGGGACAGGGTGGTGAGCCCCAGCATTTT.

A single count supports this clone. The chain recombines TRBV6-5 with TRBJ2-2; D may be TRBD2 (5 bases). The CDR3 runs 14 residues. V dropped 0 bases and J dropped 5 bases, with 7 bases sitting between them. CDR1 is MNHEY and CDR2 is SVGAGI in the germline V gene. CDR3 DNA sequence: TGTGCCAGCAGTTACTCTCGGGATACCGGGGAGCTGTTTTTT. As protein: CASSYSRDTGELFF.

This chain joins TRBV7-9 and TRBJ1-6, with 7 bases aligning to TRBD1. This CDR3 comprises 13 residues. Germline values: CDR1 SEHNR, CDR2 FQNEAQ (reference sequence). The ends lost 6 bases at V and 7 bases at J; junction bases unmatched: 3. CDR3 coding DNA: TGTGCCAGCAGTTTGACAGGGAATTCACCCCTCCACTTT. This gives the protein CASSLTGNSPLHF.

The V and J genes are TRBV7-9 and TRBJ2-1, with 9 positions matching TRBD2. The V and J ends lost 7 bases and 5 bases, in that order; junction bases with no gene match: 15. Germline V gene sequence: CDR1 SEHNR, CDR2 FQNEAQ (reference sequence). CDR3 length: 17 amino acids. CDR3 DNA sequence: TGTGCCAGCACCCCAAGGGCTAGCGGGGACGGAGACAATGAGCAGTTCTTC. Protein product: CASTPRASGDGDNEQFF.

This chain joins TRBV20-1 and TRBJ2-7; D is uncertain. CDR3 length: 14 amino acids. The germline gives CDR1 DFQATT, CDR2 SNEGSKA (reference sequence). The V and J ends lost 3 bases and 3 bases respectively, with 15 bases between them. The CDR3 DNA reads TGCAGTGCTAGTGGTCCCACCGAACTCTACGAGCAGTACTTC. Encoded protein: CSASGPTELYEQYF.

The rearrangement uses TRBV27 and TRBJ2-1, with D unresolved. The CDR3 has 15 amino acids. Germline loops: CDR1 MNHEY, CDR2 SMNVEV (reference sequence). V was cut by 5 bases and J by 0 bases, with 11 bases left in between. CDR3 amino acids: CASSPLAHSYNEQFF. The CDR3 DNA follows: TGTGCCAGCAGTCCCCTGGCCCACTCCTACAATGAGCAGTTCTTC.

V gene TRBV9 combines with J gene TRBJ1-3; D gene ambiguous. This CDR3 has 16 residues. CDR1 SGDLS and CDR2 YYNGEE come from the germline V gene. The germline V and J ends were trimmed by 3 bases and 0 bases, with 13 bases remaining between them. In nucleotides, the CDR3 is TGTGCCAGCAGCGGCAAACTAGATAGCTCTGGAAACACCATATATTTT. It translates to CASSGKLDSSGNTIYF.

The chain recombines TRBV5-1 with TRBJ1-2, with 7 bases fitting TRBD1. Trimming at V came to 6 bases and at J to 5 bases, leaving 10 bases not matched to a gene. The germline V gene encodes CDR1 SGHRS and CDR2 YFSETQ. The CDR3 has 14 amino acids. The DNA of the CDR3 is TGCGCCAGCACCGACTGGGACAGCAGATATGGCTACACCTTC. Translation gives CASTDWDSRYGYTF.

The chain is built from TRBV28 and TRBJ2-1, with 13 positions matching TRBD2. The J segment lost 9 bases and the V segment lost 7 bases, leaving 9 bases of the junction unmatched. The CDR3 sequence is 15 residues long. Germline assignment: CDR1 MDHEN and CDR2 SYDVKM. In nucleotides, the CDR3 is TGTGCCAGCACTCCCGGACTAGCGGGAGTGGTTGAGCAGTTCTTC. Translation: CASTPGLAGVVEQFF.

The chain recombines TRBV24-1 with TRBJ2-2; tentatively, D is TRBD1 or TRBD2 (6 bases each). The CDR3 is made up of 14 amino acids. V lost 4 bases, J lost 6 bases, and 11 bases lay in between. Germline V gives CDR1 KGHDR, CDR2 SFDVKD. CDR3 loop: CATSDPGGPGELFF. The DNA for the CDR3 is TGTGCCACCAGTGACCCCGGGGGCCCCGGGGAGCTGTTTTTT.

The gene calls are TRBV7-9 and TRBJ2-7; D may be TRBD1 (6 bases). The CDR3 runs to 18 residues. Trimming left V 3 bases short and J 2 bases short, with 23 bases between. The germline gives CDR1 SEHNR, CDR2 FQNEAQ (reference sequence). CDR3 nucleotides: TGTGCCAGCAGCTTGGGGCTCCCGACAGGAGGCCCTCCCTACGAGCAGTACTTC. Its protein is CASSLGLPTGGPPYEQYF. The full variable domain, rest sourced from reference TRBV7-9 and TRBJ2-7, is DTGVSQNPRHKITKRGQNVTFRCDPISEHNRLYWYRQTLGQGPEFLTYFQNEAQLEKSRLLSDRFSAERPKGSFSTLEIQRTEQGDSAMYLCASSLGLPTGGPPYEQYFGPGTRLTVT.

The chain joins TRBV9 to TRBJ2-5; 8 bases fit TRBD2. The V gene's germline CDR1 is SGDLS and CDR2 YYNGEE. The length of the CDR3 is 15 residues. V lost 2 bases, J lost 0 bases, and 3 bases stayed unmatched. In DNA, the CDR3 is TGTGCCAGCAGCGTCTTAGCGGGGTACCAAGAGACCCAGTACTTC. Translated: CASSVLAGYQETQYF.

V usage is TRBV19 and J usage is TRBJ2-5, with D tentatively TRBD2 (6 bases). Germline CDR1 and CDR2: LNHDA and SQIVND (reference sequence). V dropped 10 bases and J dropped 4 bases, with 13 bases sitting between them. The CDR3 runs to 12 residues. As DNA, the CDR3 is TGTGCCACAGAGGGAGCGGGAGAGACCCAGTACTTC. Translating gives CATEGAGETQYF.

V is TRBV5-6 and J is TRBJ2-7; D gene unclear. CDR1 SGHDT and CDR2 YYEEEE come from the germline V gene. The CDR3 sequence is 12 residues long. Deletions cut 4 bases from V and 0 bases from J, with 5 bases between. The CDR3 DNA reads TGTGCCAGCAGCGCGAACTCCTACGAGCAGTACTTC. Translating it yields CASSANSYEQYF.

The chain is built from TRBV6-5 and TRBJ1-2, with a possible D match to TRBD1 (6 bases). Trimming shortened V by 10 bases and J by 3 bases, and 21 bases separated the two germline ends. Germline lookup yields CDR1 MNHEY and CDR2 SVGAGI. The CDR3 runs 15 residues. CDR3: CATTLGGESHYGYTF. The CDR3 DNA follows: TGTGCCACCACCCTAGGGGGAGAGTCTCACTATGGCTACACCTTC.

This chain connects TRBV12-3 or TRBV12-4 to TRBJ1-1; possibly TRBD1 for D (6 bases). CDR3 length equals 13 residues. V lost 6 bases, J lost 5 bases, and 13 bases lay in between. CDR3 sequence: CASRRDTPTEAFF. CDR3 bases: TGTGCCAGCAGGAGGGACACACCGACTGAAGCTTTCTTT.

The rearrangement links TRBV10-3 to TRBJ1-2, with 9 bases aligning to TRBD1. The CDR3 sequence is 14 residues long. After removal of 5 bases from V and 5 bases from J, the junction contained 6 bases not matched to a gene. CDR1 is ENHRY, CDR2 SYGVKD, per germline. This chain's CDR3 is CAISPGQGFYGYTF. CDR3 bases: TGTGCCATCAGTCCGGGACAGGGCTTTTATGGCTACACCTTC.

This chain connects TRBV5-1 to TRBJ2-5, with D possibly matching TRBD1 (8 bases). CDR3 length: 15 amino acids. V lost 0 bases and J lost 7, with 16 bases in between. Germline V gene data show CDR1 as SGHRS and CDR2 as YFSETQ. In DNA form, the CDR3 reads TGCGCCAGCAGCTTGGAACGAGCGGGGACAGGGACCCAGTACTTC. The encoded protein is CASSLERAGTGTQYF.

The chain carries TRBV6-5 and TRBJ2-5; no definite D call. Trimming left V 0 bases short and J 4 bases short, with 12 bases between. This CDR3 is built from 15 residues. Per germline, CDR1 MNHEY and CDR2 SVGAGI. The CDR3 protein is CASSYSVGEVETQYF. The CDR3 DNA follows: TGTGCCAGCAGTTACTCGGTTGGCGAGGTAGAGACCCAGTACTTC.

Worth noting for this clone: One junction end disagrees with the germline gene, perhaps due to a read error. The rearrangement uses TRBV14 and TRBJ2-3; possibly TRBD2 for D (6 bases). There are 16 residues in the CDR3. Germline loops: CDR1 SGHDN, CDR2 FVKESK. DNA of the CDR3: TGTGCCAGCAGCCAAGTCCGGTACGGGAGCACATATACGCAGTATTTT. Amino acid sequence: CASSQVRYGSTYTQYF.

The CDR3: CAIRASGGSTDTQYF. CDR3 nucleotide sequence: TGTGCCATCAGGGCTAGCGGGGGGTCCACAGATACGCAGTATTTT. J is TRBJ2-3 and V is TRBV10-3, with 11 bases lining up with TRBD2. The germline V gene encodes CDR1 ENHRY and CDR2 SYGVKD. J was trimmed by 2 bases and V by 6 bases; bases with no gene match: 4. The CDR3 contains 15 residues.